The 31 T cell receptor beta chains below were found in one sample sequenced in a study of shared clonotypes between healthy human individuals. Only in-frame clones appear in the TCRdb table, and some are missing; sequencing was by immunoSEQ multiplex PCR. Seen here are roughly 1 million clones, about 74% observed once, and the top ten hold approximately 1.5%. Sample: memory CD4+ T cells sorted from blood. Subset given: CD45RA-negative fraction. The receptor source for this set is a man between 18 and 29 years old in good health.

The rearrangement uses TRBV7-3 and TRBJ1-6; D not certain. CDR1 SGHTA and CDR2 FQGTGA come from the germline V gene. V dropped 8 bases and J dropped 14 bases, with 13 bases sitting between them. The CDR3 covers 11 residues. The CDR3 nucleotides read TGTGCCAGCCCCTCCTTTAGGACCCTCCACTTT. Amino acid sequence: CASPSFRTLHF.

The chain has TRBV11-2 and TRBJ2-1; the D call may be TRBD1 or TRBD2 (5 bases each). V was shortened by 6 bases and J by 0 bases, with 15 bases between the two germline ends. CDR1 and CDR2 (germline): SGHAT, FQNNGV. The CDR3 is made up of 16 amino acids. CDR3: CASRGPGESSYNEQFF. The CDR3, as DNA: TGTGCCAGCAGGGGACCCGGGGAATCCTCCTACAATGAGCAGTTCTTC.

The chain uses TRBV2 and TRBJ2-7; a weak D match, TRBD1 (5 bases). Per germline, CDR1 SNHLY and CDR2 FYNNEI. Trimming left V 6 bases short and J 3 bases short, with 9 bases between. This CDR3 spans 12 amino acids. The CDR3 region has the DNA TGTGCCAGCAGGGGGCCCCACTACGAGCAGTACTTC. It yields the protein CASRGPHYEQYF.

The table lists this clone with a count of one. The CDR3 DNA follows: TGTGCCAGCAGCATAGTCAGCAGGGAGAACACCGGGGAGCTGTTTTTT. It translates to CASSIVSRENTGELFF. The chain employs TRBV7-9 and TRBJ2-2, with D perhaps matching TRBD1 (5 bases). V was shortened by 5 bases and J by 1 base, with 14 bases between the two germline ends. The CDR3 is 16 residues long. Germline V CDR1 and CDR2: SEHNR, FQNEAQ (reference sequence).

CDR3 nucleotide sequence: TGTGCCTGGGGAGGGAACCCCAATGAGCAGTTCTTC. It codes for CAWGGNPNEQFF. V gene TRBV30 combines with J gene TRBJ2-1; D might be TRBD2 (6 bases). The CDR3 is made up of 12 amino acids. Per germline, CDR1 GTSNPN and CDR2 SVGIG (reference sequence). The V end was cut by 5 bases, the J end by 6 bases, with 11 bases between.

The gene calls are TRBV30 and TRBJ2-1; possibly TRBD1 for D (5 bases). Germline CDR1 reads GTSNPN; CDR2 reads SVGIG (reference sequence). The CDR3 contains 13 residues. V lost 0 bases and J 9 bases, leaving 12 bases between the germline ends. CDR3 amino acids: CAWSVQGVGEQFF. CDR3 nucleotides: TGTGCCTGGAGTGTCCAGGGCGTCGGTGAGCAGTTCTTC.

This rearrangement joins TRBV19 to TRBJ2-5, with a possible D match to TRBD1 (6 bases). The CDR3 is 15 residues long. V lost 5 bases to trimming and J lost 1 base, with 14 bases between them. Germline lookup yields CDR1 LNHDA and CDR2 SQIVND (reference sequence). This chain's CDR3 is CASSPRMGAQETQYF. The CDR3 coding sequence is TGTGCCAGTAGTCCCCGGATGGGGGCCCAAGAGACCCAGTACTTC.

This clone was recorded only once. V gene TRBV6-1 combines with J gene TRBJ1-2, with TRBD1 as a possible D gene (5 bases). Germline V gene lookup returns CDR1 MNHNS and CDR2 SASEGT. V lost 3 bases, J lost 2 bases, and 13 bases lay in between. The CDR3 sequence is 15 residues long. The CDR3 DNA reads TGTGCCAGCAGTGAGGGACCCCGATCCAACTATGGCTACACCTTC. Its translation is CASSEGPRSNYGYTF.

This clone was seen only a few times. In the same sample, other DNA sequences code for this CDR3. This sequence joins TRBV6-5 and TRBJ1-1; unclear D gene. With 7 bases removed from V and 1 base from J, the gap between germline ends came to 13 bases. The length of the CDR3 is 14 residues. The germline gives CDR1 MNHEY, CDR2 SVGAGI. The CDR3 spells CASNFGTGNTEAFF. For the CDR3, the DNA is TGTGCCAGCAACTTTGGAACCGGGAACACTGAAGCTTTCTTT.

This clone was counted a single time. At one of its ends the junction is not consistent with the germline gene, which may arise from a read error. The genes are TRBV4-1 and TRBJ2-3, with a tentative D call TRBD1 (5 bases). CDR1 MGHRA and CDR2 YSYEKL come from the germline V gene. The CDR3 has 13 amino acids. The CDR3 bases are TGCGCCAGCAGCCCGATGGACACATATACGCAGTATTTT. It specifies CASSPMDTYTQYF.

CDR3 sequence (DNA): TGCGCCAGCAGCCAAGAGTTGAACACTGAAGCTTTCTTT. Protein: CASSQELNTEAFF. The rearrangement uses TRBV4-3 and TRBJ1-1; no firm D call. V was shortened by 0 bases and J by 0 bases, with 2 bases between the two germline ends. Germline CDR1 reads LGHNA; CDR2 reads YSLEER. The CDR3 consists of 13 residues.

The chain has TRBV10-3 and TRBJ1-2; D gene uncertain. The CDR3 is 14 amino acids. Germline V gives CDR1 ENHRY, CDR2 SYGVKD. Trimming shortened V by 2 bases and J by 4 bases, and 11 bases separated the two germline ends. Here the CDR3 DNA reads TGTGCCATCAGTGAGGAGGTGGGAATCTATGGCTACACCTTC. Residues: CAISEEVGIYGYTF.

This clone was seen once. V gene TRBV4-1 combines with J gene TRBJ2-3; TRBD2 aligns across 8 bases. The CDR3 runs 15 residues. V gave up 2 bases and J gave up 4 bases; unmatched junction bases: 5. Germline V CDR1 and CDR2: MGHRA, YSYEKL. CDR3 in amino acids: CASSQQAGASDTQYF. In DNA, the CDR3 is TGCGCCAGCAGCCAACAAGCGGGAGCCTCAGATACGCAGTATTTT.

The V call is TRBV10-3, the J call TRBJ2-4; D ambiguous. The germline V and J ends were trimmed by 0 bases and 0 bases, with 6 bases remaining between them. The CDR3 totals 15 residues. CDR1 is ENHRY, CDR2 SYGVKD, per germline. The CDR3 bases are TGTGCCATCAGTGAGTCCCACATAGCCAAAAACATTCAGTACTTC. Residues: CAISESHIAKNIQYF.

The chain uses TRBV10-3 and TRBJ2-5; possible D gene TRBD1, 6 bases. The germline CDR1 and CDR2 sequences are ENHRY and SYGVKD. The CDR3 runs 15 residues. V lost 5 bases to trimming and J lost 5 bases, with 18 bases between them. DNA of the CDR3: TGTGCCATCAGTAAAACAGGGCTTGATGGGGAGACCCAGTACTTC. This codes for CAISKTGLDGETQYF.

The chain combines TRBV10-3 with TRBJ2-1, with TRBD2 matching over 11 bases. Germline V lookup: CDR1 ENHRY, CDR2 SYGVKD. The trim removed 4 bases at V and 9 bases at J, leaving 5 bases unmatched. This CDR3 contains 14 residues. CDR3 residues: CAISGTSGGGEQFF. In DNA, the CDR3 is TGTGCCATCAGTGGCACTAGCGGGGGCGGTGAGCAGTTCTTC.

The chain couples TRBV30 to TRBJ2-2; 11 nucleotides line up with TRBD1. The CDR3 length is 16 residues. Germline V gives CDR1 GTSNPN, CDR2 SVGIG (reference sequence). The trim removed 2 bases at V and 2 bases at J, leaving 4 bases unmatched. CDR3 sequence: CAWSTGTGGNTGELFF. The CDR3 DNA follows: TGTGCCTGGAGTACCGGGACAGGGGGTAACACCGGGGAGCTGTTTTTT.

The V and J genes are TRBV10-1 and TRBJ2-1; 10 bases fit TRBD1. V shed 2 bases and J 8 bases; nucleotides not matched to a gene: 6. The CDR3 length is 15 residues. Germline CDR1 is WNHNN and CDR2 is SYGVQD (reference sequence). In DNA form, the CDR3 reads TGCGCCAGCAGTGAGCCGACGACAGGGGGCTATGAGCAGTTCTTC. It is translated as CASSEPTTGGYEQFF.

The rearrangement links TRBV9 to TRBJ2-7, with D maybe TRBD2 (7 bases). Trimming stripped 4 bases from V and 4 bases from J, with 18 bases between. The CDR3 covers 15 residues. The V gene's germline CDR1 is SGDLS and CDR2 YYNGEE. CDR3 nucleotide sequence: TGTGCCAGCAGCCCCTGGGGGGGGACAAGTTACGAGCAGTACTTC. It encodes CASSPWGGTSYEQYF.

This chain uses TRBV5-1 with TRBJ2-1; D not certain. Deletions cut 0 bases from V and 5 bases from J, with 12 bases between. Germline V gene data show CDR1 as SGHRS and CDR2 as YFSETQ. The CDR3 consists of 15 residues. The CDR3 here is CASSLDGRQNNEQFF. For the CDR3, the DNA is TGCGCCAGCAGCTTGGACGGTCGCCAAAACAATGAGCAGTTCTTC.

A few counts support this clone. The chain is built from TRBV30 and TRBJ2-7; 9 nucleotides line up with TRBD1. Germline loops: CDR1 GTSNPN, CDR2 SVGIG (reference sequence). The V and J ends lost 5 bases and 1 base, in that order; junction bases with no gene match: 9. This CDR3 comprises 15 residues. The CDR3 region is CAWRPRDRASYEQYF. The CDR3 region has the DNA TGTGCCTGGCGTCCCCGGGACAGGGCTTCCTACGAGCAGTACTTC.

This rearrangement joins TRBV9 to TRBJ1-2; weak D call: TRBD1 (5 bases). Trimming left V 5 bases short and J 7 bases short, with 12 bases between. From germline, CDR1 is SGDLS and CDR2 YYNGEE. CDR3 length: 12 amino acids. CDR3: CASSGGVSGYTF. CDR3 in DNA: TGTGCCAGCAGTGGGGGGGTCTCTGGCTACACCTTC.

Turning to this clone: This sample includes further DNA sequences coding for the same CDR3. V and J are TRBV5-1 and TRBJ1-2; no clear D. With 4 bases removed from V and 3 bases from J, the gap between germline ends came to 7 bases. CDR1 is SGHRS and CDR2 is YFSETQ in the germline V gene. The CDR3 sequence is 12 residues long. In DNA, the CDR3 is TGCGCCAGCAGCCAGTCCGACTATGGCTACACCTTC. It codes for CASSQSDYGYTF.

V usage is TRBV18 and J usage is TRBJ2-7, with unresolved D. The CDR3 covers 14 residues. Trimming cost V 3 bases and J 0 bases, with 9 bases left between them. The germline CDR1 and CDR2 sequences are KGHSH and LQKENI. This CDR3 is CASSPDAVSYEQYF. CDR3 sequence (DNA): TGTGCCAGCTCACCGGATGCGGTCTCCTACGAGCAGTACTTC.

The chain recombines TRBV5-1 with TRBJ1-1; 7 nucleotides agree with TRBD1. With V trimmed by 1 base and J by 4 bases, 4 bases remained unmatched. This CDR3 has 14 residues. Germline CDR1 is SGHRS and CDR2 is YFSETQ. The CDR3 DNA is TGCGCCAGCAGCTTGACGACAGGGCCCACTGAAGCTTTCTTT. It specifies CASSLTTGPTEAFF.

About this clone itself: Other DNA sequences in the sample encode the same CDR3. This CDR3 reads CASSLGGNTIYF. The CDR3 DNA reads TGTGCCAGCAGCTTAGGGGGAAACACCATATATTTT. The chain carries TRBV7-2 and TRBJ1-3; D unclear. The V gene lost 1 base and the J gene lost 4 bases, with 2 bases spanning the gap. The germline V gene has CDR1 SGHTA and CDR2 FQGNSA. The CDR3 runs 12 residues.

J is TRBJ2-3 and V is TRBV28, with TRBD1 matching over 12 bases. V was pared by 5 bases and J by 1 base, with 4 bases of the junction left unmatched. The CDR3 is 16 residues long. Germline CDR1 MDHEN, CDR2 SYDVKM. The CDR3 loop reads CASSGDRGPGTDTQYF. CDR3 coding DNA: TGTGCCAGCAGTGGGGACAGGGGGCCGGGCACAGATACGCAGTATTTT.

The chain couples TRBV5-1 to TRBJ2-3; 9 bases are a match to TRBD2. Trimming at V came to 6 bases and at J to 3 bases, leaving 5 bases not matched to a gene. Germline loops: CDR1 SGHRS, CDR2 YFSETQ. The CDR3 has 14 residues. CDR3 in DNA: TGCGCCAGCAACCCTCTAGCGGGGACAGATACGCAGTATTTT. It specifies CASNPLAGTDTQYF.

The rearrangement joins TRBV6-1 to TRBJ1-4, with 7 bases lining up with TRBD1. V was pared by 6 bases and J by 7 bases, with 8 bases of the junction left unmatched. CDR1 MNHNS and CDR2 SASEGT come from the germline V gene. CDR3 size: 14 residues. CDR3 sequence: CASRAETGFEKLFF. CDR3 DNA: TGTGCCAGCAGGGCAGAGACAGGGTTTGAAAAACTGTTTTTT.

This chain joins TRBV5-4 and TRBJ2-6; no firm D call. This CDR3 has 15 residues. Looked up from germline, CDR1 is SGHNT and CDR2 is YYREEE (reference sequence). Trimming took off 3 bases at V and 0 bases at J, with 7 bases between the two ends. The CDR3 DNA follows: TGTGCCAGCAGCTCTGTAAGCTCTGGGGCCAACGTCCTGACTTTC. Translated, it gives CASSSVSSGANVLTF.

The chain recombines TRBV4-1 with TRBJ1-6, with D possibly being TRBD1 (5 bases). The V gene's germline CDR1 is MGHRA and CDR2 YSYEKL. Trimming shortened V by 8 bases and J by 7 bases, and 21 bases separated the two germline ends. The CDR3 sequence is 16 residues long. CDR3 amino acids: CASAARGVSENSPLHF. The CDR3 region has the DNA TGCGCCAGCGCGGCCCGGGGGGTGTCGGAAAATTCACCCCTCCACTTT.